This T cell receptor (beta chain) was identified during a study of CD8 T cells in Susac syndrome. The RNA, about 0.45 to 1 ug, was put through reverse transcription using random hexamers. TCRdb reanalysed the immunoSEQ multiplex PCR reads using MiXCR and keeps one entry per CDR3 protein. The data contain 100,000 to 150,000 distinct CDR3 sequences, 90% to 95% of them singletons. The V and J ends lost 6 bases and 8 bases respectively, with 13 bases between them. The CDR3 length is 13 residues. The source of this sequence is a human donor in good health. The rearrangement uses TRBV12-3 or TRBV12-4 and TRBJ1-4, with TRBD1 as a possible D gene (5 bases). Sequenced input: CD4+ T cells from PBMCs. CDR3 loop: CASRSFGGEKLFF. DNA for the CDR3: TGTGCCAGCAGGTCCTTCGGGGGGGAAAAACTGTTTTTT.